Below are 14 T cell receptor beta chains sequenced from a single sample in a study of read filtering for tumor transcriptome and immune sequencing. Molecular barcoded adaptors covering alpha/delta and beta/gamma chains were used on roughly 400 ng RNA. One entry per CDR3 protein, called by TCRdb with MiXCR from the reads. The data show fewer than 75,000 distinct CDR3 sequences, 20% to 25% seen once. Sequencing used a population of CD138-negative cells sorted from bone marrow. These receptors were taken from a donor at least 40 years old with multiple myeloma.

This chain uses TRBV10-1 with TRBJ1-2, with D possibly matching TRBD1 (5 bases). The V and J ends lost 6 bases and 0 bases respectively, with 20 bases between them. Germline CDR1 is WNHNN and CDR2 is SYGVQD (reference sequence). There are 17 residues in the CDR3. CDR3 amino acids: CASRTNRPLRSNYGYTF. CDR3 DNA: TGCGCCAGCAGGACGAACAGGCCATTGCGTTCTAACTATGGCTACACCTTC.

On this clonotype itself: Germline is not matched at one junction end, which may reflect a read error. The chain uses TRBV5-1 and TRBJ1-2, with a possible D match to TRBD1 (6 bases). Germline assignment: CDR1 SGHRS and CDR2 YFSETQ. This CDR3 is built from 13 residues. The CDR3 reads CDSSLDNGGGPTF. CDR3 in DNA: TGCGACAGCAGCTTGGACAATGGAGGGGGTCCCACCTTC.

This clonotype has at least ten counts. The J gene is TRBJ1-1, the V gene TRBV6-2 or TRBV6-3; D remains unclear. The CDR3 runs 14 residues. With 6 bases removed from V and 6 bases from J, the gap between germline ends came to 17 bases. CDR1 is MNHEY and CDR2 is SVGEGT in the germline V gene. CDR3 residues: CASRNDEEGAEAFF. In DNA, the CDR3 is TGTGCCAGCAGAAATGACGAAGAGGGCGCTGAAGCTTTCTTT.

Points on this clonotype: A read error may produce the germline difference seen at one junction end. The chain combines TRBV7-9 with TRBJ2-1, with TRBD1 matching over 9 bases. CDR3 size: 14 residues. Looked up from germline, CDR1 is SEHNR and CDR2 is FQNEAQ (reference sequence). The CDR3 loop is CASSWTGEFDEQFF. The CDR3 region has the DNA TGTGCCAGCAGCTGGACAGGGGAGTTCGATGAGCAGTTCTTT.

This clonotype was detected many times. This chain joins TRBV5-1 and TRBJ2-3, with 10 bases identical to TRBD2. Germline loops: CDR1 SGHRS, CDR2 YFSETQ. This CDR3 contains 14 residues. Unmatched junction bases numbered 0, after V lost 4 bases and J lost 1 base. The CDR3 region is CASSLAGGTDTQYF. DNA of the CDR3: TGCGCCAGCAGCCTAGCGGGGGGCACAGATACGCAGTATTTT.

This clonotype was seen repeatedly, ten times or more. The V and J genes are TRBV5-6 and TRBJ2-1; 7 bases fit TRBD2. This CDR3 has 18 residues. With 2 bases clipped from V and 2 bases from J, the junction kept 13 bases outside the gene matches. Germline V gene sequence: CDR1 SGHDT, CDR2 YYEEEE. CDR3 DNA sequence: TGTGCCAGCAGCTTTCGTTTGGGGAGGGGAGGCGCCTACAATGAGCAGTTCTTC. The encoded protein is CASSFRLGRGGAYNEQFF.

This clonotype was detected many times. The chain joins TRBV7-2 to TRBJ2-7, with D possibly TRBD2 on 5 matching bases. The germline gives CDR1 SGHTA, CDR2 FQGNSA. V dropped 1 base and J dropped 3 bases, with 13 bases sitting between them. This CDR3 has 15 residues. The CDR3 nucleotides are TGTGCCAGCAGCTTAGATGGCGGAGGACTCTACGAGCAGTACTTC. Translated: CASSLDGGGLYEQYF.

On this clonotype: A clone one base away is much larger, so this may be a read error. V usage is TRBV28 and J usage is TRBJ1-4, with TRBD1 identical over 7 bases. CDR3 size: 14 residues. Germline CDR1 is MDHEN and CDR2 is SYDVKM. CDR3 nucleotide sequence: TGTGCCAGCAGCGTAGGGACAGTGAATGAAGAACTGTTTTTT. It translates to CASSVGTVNEELFF.

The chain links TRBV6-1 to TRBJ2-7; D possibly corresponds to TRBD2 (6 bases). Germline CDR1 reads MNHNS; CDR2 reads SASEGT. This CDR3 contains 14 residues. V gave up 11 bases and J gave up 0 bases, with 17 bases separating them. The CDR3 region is CAGMIGGVSYEQYF. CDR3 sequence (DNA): TGTGCCGGCATGATCGGCGGGGTCTCCTACGAGCAGTACTTC.

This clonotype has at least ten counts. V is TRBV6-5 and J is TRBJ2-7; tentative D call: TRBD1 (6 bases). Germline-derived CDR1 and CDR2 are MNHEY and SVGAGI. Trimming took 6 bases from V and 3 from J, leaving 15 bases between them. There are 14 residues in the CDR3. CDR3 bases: TGTGCCAGCAGCAACGGACAGCCTGGCTACGAGCAGTACTTC. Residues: CASSNGQPGYEQYF.

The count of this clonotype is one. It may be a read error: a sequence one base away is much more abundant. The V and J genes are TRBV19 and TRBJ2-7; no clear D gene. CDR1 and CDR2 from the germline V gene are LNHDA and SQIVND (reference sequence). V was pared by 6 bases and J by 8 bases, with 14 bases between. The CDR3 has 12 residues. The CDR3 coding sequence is TGTGCCAGTAGAGGTTCCCTGAACAAGCAGTACTTC. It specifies CASRGSLNKQYF.

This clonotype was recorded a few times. Here the CDR3 reads CASTPPDSGYTF. Written as DNA, the CDR3 is TGTGCCAGCACCCCACCGGATTCCGGCTACACCTTC. V gene TRBV28 combines with J gene TRBJ1-2; D is undetermined. Trimming took off 7 bases at V and 8 bases at J, with 14 bases between the two ends. The CDR3 contains 12 residues. The germline V gene has CDR1 MDHEN and CDR2 SYDVKM.

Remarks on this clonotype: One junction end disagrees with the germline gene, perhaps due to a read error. In DNA form, the CDR3 reads TGTGCCAGCTCATCACCGGGACCCCATGAGCAGTTCTTC. Protein product: CASSSPGPHEQFF. The rearrangement links TRBV18 to TRBJ2-1; D might be TRBD1 or TRBD2, each matching 5 bases. Looked up from germline, CDR1 is KGHSH and CDR2 is LQKENI. The CDR3 runs to 13 residues.

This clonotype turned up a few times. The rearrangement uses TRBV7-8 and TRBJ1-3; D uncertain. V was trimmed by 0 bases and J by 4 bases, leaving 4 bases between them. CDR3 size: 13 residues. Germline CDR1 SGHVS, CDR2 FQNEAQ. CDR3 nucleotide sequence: TGTGCCAGCAGCTTAGCGGGGGGAAACACCATATATTTT. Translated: CASSLAGGNTIYF.